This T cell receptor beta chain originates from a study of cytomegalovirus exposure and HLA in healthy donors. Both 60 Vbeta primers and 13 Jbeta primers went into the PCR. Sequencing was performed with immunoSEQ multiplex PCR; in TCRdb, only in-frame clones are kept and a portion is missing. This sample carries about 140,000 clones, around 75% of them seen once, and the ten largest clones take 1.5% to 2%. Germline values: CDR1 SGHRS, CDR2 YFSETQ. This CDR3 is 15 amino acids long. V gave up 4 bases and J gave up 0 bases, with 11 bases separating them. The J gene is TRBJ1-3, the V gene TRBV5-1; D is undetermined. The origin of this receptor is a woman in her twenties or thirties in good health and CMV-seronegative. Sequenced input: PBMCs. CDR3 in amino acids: CASSPGEASGNTIYF. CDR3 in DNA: TGCGCCAGCAGCCCTGGGGAGGCCTCTGGAAACACCATATATTTT.